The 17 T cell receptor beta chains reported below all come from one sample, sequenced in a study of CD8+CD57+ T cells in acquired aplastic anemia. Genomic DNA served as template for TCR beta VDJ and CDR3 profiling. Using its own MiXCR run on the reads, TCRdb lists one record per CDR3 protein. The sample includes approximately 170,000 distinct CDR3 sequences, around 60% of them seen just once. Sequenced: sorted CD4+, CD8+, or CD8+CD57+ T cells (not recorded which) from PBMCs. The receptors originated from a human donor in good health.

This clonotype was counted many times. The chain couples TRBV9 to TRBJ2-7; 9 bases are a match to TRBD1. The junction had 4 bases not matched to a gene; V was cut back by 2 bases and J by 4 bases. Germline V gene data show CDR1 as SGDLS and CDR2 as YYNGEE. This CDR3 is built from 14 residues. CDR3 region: CASSVGQGAYEQYF. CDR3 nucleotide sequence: TGTGCCAGCAGCGTGGGACAGGGAGCATACGAGCAGTACTTC.

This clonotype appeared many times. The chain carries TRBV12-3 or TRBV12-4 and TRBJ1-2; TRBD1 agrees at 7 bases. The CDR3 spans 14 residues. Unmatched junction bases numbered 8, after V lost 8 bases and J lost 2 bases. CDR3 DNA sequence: TGTGCCAGCTACTCAGAACAGGGGAACTATGGCTACACCTTC. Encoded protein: CASYSEQGNYGYTF.

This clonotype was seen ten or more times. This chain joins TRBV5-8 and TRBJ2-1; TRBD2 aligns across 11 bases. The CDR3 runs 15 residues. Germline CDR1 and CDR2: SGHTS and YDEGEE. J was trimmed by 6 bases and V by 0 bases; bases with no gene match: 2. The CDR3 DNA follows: TGTGCCAGCAGCTTGGTACTAGCGGGAGTCAATGAGCAGTTCTTC. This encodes CASSLVLAGVNEQFF.

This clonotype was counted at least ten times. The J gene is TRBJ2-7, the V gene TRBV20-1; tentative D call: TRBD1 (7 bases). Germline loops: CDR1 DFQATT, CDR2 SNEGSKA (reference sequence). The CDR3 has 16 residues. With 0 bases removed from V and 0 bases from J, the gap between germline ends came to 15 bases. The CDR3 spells CSARDGGPGGSYEQYF. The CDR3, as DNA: TGCAGTGCTAGAGATGGAGGGCCAGGGGGCTCCTACGAGCAGTACTTC.

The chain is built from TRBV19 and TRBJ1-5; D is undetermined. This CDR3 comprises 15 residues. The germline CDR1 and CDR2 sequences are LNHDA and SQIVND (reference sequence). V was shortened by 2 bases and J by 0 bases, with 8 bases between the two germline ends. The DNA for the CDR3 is TGTGCCAGTAGTATACGGCAATTTAGCAATCAGCCCCAGCATTTT. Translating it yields CASSIRQFSNQPQHF.

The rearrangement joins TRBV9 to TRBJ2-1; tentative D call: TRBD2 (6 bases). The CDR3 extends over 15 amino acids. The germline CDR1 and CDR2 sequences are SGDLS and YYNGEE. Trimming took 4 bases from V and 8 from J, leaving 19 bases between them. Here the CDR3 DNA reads TGTGCCAGCAGCATCCGACTAGTGGTGCAGGATGAGCAGTTCTTC. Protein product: CASSIRLVVQDEQFF.

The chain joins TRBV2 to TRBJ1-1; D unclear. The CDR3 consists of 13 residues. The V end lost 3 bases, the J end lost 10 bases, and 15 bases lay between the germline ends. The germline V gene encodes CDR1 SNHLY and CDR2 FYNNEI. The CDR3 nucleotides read TGTGCCAGCAGTGACTATCTATCGAAGGGAGCTTTCTTT. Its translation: CASSDYLSKGAFF.

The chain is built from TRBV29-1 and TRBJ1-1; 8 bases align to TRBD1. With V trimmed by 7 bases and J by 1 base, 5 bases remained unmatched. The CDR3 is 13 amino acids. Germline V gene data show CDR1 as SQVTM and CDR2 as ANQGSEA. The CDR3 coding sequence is TGCAGCGCCCAGACAGGGGAGAACACTGAAGCTTTCTTT. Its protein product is CSAQTGENTEAFF.

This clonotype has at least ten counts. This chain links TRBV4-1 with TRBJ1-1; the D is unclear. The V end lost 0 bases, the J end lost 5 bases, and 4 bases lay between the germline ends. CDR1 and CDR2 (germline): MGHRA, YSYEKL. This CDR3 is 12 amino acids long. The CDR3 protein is CASSQDRTEAFF. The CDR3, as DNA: TGCGCCAGCAGCCAAGATAGGACTGAAGCTTTCTTT.

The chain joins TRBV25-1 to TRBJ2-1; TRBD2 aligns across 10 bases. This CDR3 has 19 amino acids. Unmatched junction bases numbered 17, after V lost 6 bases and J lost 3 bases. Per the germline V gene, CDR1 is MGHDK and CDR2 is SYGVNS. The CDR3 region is CASSLPFLLAGDLYNEQFF. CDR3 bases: TGTGCCAGCAGCCTCCCCTTCCTCCTAGCGGGAGATCTCTACAATGAGCAGTTCTTC.

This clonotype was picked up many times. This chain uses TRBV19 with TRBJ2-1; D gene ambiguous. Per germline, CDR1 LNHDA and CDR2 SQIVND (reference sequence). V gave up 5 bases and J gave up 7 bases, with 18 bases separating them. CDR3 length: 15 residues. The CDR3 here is CASSVSGNPLNEQFF. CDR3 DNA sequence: TGTGCCAGTAGTGTCTCAGGTAACCCACTAAATGAGCAGTTCTTC.

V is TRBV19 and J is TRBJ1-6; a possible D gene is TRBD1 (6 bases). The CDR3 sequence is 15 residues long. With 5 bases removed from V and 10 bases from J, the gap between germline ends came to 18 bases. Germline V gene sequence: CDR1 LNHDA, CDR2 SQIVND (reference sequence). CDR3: CASSWAGEDGSPLHF. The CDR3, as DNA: TGTGCCAGTAGTTGGGCAGGGGAAGATGGATCACCCCTCCACTTT.

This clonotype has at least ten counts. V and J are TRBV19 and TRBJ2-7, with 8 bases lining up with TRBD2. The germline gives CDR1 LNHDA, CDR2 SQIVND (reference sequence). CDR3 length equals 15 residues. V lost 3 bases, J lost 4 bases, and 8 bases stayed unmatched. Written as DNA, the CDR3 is TGTGCCAGTAGTATGGGGGTGACTAGCGTGTACGAGCAGTACTTC. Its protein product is CASSMGVTSVYEQYF. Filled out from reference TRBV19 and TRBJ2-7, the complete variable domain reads DGGITQSPKYLFRKEGQNVTLSCEQNLNHDAMYWYRQDPGQGLRLIYYSQIVNDFQKGDIAEGYSVSREKKESFPLTVTSAQKNPTAFYLCASSMGVTSVYEQYFGPGTRLTVT.

This CDR3 is CATSVTGDYGYTF. CDR3 nucleotides: TGTGCCACCAGTGTTACAGGGGACTATGGCTACACCTTC. The chain employs TRBV24-1 and TRBJ1-2, with 7 bases lining up with TRBD1. There are 13 residues in the CDR3. Unmatched junction bases numbered 2, after V lost 5 bases and J lost 3 bases. CDR1 KGHDR and CDR2 SFDVKD come from the germline V gene.

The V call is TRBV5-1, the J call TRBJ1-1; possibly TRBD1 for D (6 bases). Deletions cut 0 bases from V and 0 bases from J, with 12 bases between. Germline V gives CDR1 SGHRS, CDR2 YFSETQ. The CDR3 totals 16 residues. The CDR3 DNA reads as TGCGCCAGCAGCTTGGAGAGGGGGGAGGTGAACACTGAAGCTTTCTTT. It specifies CASSLERGEVNTEAFF.

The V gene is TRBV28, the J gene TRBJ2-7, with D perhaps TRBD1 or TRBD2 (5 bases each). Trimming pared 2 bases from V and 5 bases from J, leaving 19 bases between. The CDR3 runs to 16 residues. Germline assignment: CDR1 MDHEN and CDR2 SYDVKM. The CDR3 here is CASSLDPGARSNEQYF. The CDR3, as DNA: TGTGCCAGCAGTTTAGACCCCGGGGCTAGGAGTAACGAGCAGTACTTC. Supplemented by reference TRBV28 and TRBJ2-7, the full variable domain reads DVKVTQSSRYLVKRTGEKVFLECVQDMDHENMFWYRQDPGLGLRLIYFSYDVKMKEKGDIPEGYSVSREKKERFSLILESASTNQTSMYLCASSLDPGARSNEQYFGPGTRLTVT.

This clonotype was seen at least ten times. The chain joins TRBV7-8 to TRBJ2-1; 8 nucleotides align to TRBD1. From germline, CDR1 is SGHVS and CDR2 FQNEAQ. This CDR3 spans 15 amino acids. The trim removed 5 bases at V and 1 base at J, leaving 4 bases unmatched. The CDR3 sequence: CASSLDRGSYNEQFF. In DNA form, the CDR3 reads TGTGCCAGCAGCCTCGACAGGGGTTCCTACAATGAGCAGTTCTTC.